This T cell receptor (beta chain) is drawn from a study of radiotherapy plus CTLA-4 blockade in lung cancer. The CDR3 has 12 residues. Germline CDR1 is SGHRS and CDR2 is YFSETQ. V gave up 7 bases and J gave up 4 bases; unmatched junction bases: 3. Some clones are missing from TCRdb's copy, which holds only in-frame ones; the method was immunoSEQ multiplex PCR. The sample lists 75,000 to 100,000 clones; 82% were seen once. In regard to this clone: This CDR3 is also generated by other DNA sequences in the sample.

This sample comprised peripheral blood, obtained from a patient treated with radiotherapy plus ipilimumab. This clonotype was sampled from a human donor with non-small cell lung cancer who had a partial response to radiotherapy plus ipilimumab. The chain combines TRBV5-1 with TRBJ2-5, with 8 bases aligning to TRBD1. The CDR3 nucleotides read TGCGCCAGCTCAGGACAGGGAGAGACCCAGTACTTC. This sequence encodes CASSGQGETQYF.